This TCR beta chain comes out of a study of neurological immune-mediated disorders. Study conclusions and caveats: For the multiple sclerosis repertoire cluster, no association with any clinical or MRI feature was found.

A total of 2 million PBMCs stored at -80 degrees C provided the unsorted libraries. Synthesis of cDNA was accomplished via 5'RACE employing 10-nucleotide random UMIs. TCRdb ran MiXCR on the 5' RACE reads and lists one entry per CDR3 protein. This sample has 35,000 to 50,000 distinct CDR3 sequences, with 2.5% found just once. The CDR3 loop spans 12 amino acids. Trimming shortened V by 3 bases and J by 8 bases, and 10 bases separated the two germline ends. This clonotype was seen repeatedly, ten times or more. Its matching antigen is unknown. The source is a man aged 50-59 years with multiple sclerosis. Sequenced sample: PBMCs. The V and J genes are TRBV12-3 or TRBV12-4 and TRBJ1-1; unclear D gene. This CDR3 is CASSFHRGEAFF. Here the CDR3 DNA reads TGTGCCAGCAGTTTCCACAGAGGGGAAGCTTTCTTT.